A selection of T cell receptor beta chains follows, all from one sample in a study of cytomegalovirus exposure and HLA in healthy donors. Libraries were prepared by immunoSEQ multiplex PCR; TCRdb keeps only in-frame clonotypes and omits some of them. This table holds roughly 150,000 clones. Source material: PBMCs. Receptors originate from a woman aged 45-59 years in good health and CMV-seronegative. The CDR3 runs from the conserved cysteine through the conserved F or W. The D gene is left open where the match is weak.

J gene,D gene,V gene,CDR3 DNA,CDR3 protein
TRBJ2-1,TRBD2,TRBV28,TGTGCCAGCAGTTTAGGGACTAGCGGGAGTGTCTACAATGAGCAGTTCTTC,CASSLGTSGSVYNEQFF
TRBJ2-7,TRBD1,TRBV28,TGTGCCAGCAGAAAACCGGGACAGGGGGCGTACGAGCAGTACTTC,CASRKPGQGAYEQYF
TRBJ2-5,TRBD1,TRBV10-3,TGTGCCATAGGGGACAGGAGGGAGACCCAGTACTTC,CAIGDRRETQYF
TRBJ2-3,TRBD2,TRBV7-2,TGTGCCAGCAGCTCACCACTAGCGGGAGGGCCACGAGATACGCAGTATTTT,CASSSPLAGGPRDTQYF
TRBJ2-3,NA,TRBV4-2,TGTGCCAGCAGCCAAGTTGTCCTAGTAACCACAGATACGCAGTATTTT,CASSQVVLVTTDTQYF
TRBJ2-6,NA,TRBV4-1,TGCGCCAGCAGCCTAATTCTCGGGTCTGGGGCCAACGTCCTGACTTTC,CASSLILGSGANVLTF
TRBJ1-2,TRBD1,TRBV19,TGTGCCAGTAGTATAACAGGGGGCCGTGGCGGCTACACCTTC,CASSITGGRGGYTF
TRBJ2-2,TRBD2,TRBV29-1,TGCAGCGTGGGACTAGCGGGAGTTAACACCGGGGAGCTGTTTTTT,CSVGLAGVNTGELFF
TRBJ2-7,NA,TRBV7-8,TGTGCCAGCAGCTTAGGGACAACCCCCTCCTACGAGCAGTACTTC,CASSLGTTPSYEQYF
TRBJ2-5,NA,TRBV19,TGTGCCAGTGCCCTCCTAGGAAGGGAGACCCAGTACTTC,CASALLGRETQYF
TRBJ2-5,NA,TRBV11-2,TGTGCCAGCAGCCAGGGACATCAAGAGACCCAGTACTTC,CASSQGHQETQYF
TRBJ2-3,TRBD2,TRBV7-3,TGTGCCAGCAGCCCGAGACTAGCGGGAGAAGCAGATACGCAGTATTTT,CASSPRLAGEADTQYF
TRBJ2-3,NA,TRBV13,TGTGCCAGCAGGGAGGGAGATACGCAGTATTTT,CASREGDTQYF
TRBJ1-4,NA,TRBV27,TGTGCCAGCAGTTTAATAACTGGTGAAAAACTGTTTTTT,CASSLITGEKLFF
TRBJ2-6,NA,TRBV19,TGTCTATCTGGGGCCAACGTCCTGACTTTC,CLSGANVLTF
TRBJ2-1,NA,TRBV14,TGTGCCAGCAGCCCCCGAGTAATGGTTTTGTATGAGCAGTTCTTC,CASSPRVMVLYEQFF
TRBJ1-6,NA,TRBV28,TGTGCCAGCAGCCCGGTGGGGGGGCGCCCGAATTCACCCCTCCACTTT,CASSPVGGRPNSPLHF
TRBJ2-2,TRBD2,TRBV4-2,TGTGCCAGCAGCTCCGGGGCGGGAGGAGCAAACACCGGGGAGCTGTTTTTT,CASSSGAGGANTGELFF
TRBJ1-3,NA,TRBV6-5,TGTGCCAGCAGAACCGCACGCAGCTCTGGAAACACCATATATTTT,CASRTARSSGNTIYF
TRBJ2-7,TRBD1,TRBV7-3,TGTGCCAGCAGCTCAACCGAGACAGGGGAGGAGGTCGAGCAGTACTTC,CASSSTETGEEVEQYF
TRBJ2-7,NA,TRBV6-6,TGTGCCAGCAGAAGCAGGAGCGGGTCGAGGGAGCAGTACTTC,CASRSRSGSREQYF
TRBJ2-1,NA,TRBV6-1,TGTGCCAGCAGCCATCGGGACACCTCCTACAATGAGCAGTTCTTC,CASSHRDTSYNEQFF
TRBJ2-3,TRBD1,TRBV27,TGTGCCAGCAGCCCCAGGGGGATCACAGATACGCAGTATTTT,CASSPRGITDTQYF
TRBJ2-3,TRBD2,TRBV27,TGTGCCAGCAGTTTATCACTCCTAGCGGCAATCACAGATACGCAGTATTTT,CASSLSLLAAITDTQYF